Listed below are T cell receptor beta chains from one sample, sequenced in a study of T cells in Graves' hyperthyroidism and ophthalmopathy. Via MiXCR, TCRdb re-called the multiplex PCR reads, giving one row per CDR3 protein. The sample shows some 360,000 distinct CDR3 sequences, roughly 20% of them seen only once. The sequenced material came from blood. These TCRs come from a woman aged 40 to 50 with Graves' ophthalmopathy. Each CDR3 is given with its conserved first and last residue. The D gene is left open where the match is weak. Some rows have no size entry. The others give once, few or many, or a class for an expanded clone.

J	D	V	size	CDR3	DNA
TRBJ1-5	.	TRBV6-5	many	CAIQGSNQPQHF	TGTGCCATACAGGGTAGCAATCAGCCCCAGCATTTT
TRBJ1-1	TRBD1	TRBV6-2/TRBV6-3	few	CASIRGTAFTEAFF	TGTGCCAGCATCCGAGGGACAGCATTCACTGAAGCTTTCTTT
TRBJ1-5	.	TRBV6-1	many	CASSEDYQPQHF	TGTGCCAGCAGTGAAGATTATCAGCCCCAGCATTTT
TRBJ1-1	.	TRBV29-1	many	CSVEDPLQGRDMNTEAFF	TGCAGCGTTGAAGATCCCCTGCAGGGCCGGGACATGAACACTGAAGCTTTCTTT
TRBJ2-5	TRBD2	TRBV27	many	CASSPKLAGFETQYF	TGTGCCAGCAGTCCGAAACTAGCGGGATTTGAGACCCAGTACTTC
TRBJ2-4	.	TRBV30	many	CAWSVGGYAKNIQYF	TGTGCCTGGAGTGTGGGCGGGTATGCCAAAAACATTCAGTACTTC
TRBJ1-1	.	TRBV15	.	CATSEGTRKAFF	TGTGCCACCAGCGAAGGGACGAGGAAAGCTTTCTTT
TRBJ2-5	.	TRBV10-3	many	CATRGSVETQYF	TGTGCCACCCGGGGGTCTGTTGAGACCCAGTACTTC
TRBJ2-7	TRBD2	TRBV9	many	CASSPGAGGMDEQYF	TGTGCCAGCAGCCCCGGAGCGGGAGGGATGGACGAGCAGTACTTC
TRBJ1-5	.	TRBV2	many	CASRMPGPLGDQPQHF	TGTGCCAGCAGGATGCCGGGACCGTTGGGGGATCAGCCCCAGCATTTT
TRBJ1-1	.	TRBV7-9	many	CASKAGQANTEAFF	TGTGCCAGCAAGGCAGGCCAAGCGAACACTGAAGCTTTCTTT
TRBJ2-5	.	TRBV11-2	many	CASGETQYF	TGTGCCAGCGGAGAGACCCAGTACTTC
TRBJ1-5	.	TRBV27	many	CASSLGVNQPQHF	TGTGCCAGCAGTTTAGGAGTCAATCAGCCCCAGCATTTT
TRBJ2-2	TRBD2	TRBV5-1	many	CASSFTRGSDTGELFF	TGCGCCAGCAGCTTTACGCGCGGGAGTGACACCGGGGAGCTGTTTTTT